This TCR beta chain comes out of a study of PD-1 blockade in classical Hodgkin lymphoma. Study-wide background: Patients got intravenous nivolumab 3 mg/kg every 2 weeks. Regarding the study as a whole: At baseline, newly diagnosed patients reportedly showed less TCR diversity than healthy donors. CD4+ but not CD8+ TCR diversity rose significantly by C4D1.

The CDR3 is 14 residues long. With 8 bases removed from V and 7 bases from J, the gap between germline ends came to 18 bases. Per germline, CDR1 MDHEN and CDR2 SYDVKM. Exposure to brentuximab vedotin varied, and each patient had relapsed following autologous stem cell transplantation. Classification of best responses gave complete response, partial response or progressive disease. For this clone: Its matching antigen is unknown.

Sequencing used immunoSEQ multiplex PCR; TCRdb keeps in-frame clones, though not all of them. The sample carries 10,000 to 15,000 clones, 84% recorded once. The chain is built from TRBV28 and TRBJ1-5, with TRBD1 as a possible D gene (5 bases). The TCR sequence derives from a human donor with classical Hodgkin lymphoma. Material: peripheral blood mononuclear cells (PBMCs), obtained at baseline. The CDR3 DNA is TGTGCCAGCGTAACGCAGGGTATCTACCAGCCCCAGCATTTT. The encoded protein is CASVTQGIYQPQHF.